This paragraph covers one TCR beta chain sequence. Trimming shortened V by 6 bases and J by 2 bases, and 9 bases separated the two germline ends. From germline, CDR1 is MDHEN and CDR2 SYDVKM. The CDR3 covers 13 residues. TCRdb's copy holds only in-frame clones and misses some; the assay was immunoSEQ multiplex PCR. The repertoire holds over 85,000 clones, with roughly nine tenths as singletons. The entry originates in a study of control samples from healthy donors and cancer patients. The chain links TRBV28 to TRBJ2-3, with D tentatively TRBD1 or TRBD2 (5 bases each). Sequencing was carried out using PBMCs. This clonotype originated in a woman in her forties or fifties with colorectal cancer. CDR3 in DNA: TGTGCCAGCAGCTCCGGGGCCACAGATACGCAGTATTTT. Amino acid sequence: CASSSGATDTQYF.